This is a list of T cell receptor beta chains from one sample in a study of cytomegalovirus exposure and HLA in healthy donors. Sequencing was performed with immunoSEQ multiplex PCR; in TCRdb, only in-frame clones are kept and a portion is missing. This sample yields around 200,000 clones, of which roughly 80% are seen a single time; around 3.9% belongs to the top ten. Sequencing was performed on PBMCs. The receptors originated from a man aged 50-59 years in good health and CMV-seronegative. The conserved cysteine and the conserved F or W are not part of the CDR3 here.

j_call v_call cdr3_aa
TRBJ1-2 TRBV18 ASSPGQGEGYT
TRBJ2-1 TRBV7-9 ASSPDREQF
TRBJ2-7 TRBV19 ASSTQGYEQY
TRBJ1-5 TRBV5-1 ASSLEGQGNQPQH
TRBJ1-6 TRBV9 ASSLTAAISYNSPLH
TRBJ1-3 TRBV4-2 ASSPLWSGNTIY
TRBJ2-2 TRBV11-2 ASRSRGTNTGELF
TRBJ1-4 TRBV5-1 ASSPLTGESEKLF
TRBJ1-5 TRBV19 ASRPYTGGSNQPQH
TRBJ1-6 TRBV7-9 SSSLEGTQSSYNSPLH
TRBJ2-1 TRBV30 AWSRGNEQF
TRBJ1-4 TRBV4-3 ASSQEGQGNEKLF
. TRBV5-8 ASSLTVPPYEQY
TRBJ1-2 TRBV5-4 ASSFGQGMNYGYT
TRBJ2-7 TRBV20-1 SASSHEQY
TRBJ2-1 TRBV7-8 ASSLSSYNEQF
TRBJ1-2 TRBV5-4 ASRNRGVEYGYT
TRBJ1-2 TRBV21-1 ASSKRGNYGYT
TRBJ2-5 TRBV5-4 ASSYRGGETQY
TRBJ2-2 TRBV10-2 AILAGANTGELF
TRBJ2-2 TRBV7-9 ASTSGRINTGELF
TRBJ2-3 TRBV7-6 ASSQGDTQY
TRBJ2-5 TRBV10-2 ASSLRLAPQETQY
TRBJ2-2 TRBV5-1 ASLNSGYGELF
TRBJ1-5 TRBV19 ASSIGGLSGNQPQH
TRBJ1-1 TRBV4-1 ASSQAGNDF
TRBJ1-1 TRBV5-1 ASSVTGRTEAF
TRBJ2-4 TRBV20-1 SGTGEGIQY
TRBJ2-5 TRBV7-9 ASSPQETQY
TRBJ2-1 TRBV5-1 ASSLAIRRNNEQF
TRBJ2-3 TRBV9 ASSVAPSRGFGTDTQY
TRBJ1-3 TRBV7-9 SSSLGDRGNSGNTIY
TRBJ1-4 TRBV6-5 ATGTGGGEKLF
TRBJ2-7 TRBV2 ASSLQDKSSYEQY
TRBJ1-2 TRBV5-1 ASSLGDIANYGYT
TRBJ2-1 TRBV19 ASSPDPGQEF
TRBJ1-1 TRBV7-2 ASSTRTGVNTEAF
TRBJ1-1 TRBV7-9 ASSLGGGYTEAF
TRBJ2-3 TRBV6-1 ASRVDRGGTDTQY
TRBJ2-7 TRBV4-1 ASSLPGHTYEQY
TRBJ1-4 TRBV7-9 SSSFGRNGEKLF
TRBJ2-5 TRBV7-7 ASSLGRGGVETQY
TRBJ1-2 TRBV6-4 ASSLTGDGTYGYT
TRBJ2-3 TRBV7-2 ASSLGGGGADTQY
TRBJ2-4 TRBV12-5 ASGQSPELAKNIQY
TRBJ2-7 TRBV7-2 ASSLGTRSEQY
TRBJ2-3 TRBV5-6 ASSSWPSLRTDTQY
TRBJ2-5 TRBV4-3 ASSQGDRGRETQY
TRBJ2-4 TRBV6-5 ASSYLQGNIQY
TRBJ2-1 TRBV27 ASSFRSSPLNEQF
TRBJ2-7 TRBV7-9 SSSLTESYEQY
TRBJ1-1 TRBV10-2 ASSGLVNTEAF
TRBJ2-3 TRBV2 ASPGTRTDTQY
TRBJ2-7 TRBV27 ASSSRLGTGGLEQY